This T cell receptor (beta chain) was sequenced for a study of CD8+CD57+ T cells in acquired aplastic anemia. Overall study: CD4+ and CD8+ cells, once sorted, gave DNA averaging roughly 3 ug.

Individuals selected for sequencing had exhibited CD8+CD57+ cell expansion on flow cytometry. Severe acquired aplastic anemia was diagnosed in all patients. Study findings and constraints: Between the patient and control groups, CD8+ Simpson's diversity did not differ significantly. Overlap between patients and controls comprised roughly 30 CD8+ CDR3 sequences.

This CDR3 spans 13 amino acids. The trim removed 7 bases at V and 2 bases at J, leaving 6 bases unmatched. Germline V lookup: CDR1 SQVTM, CDR2 ANQGSEA. Using genomic DNA as the template, TCR beta VDJ and CDR3 profiling was carried out. TCRdb redid the calling of the reads with MiXCR, one entry per CDR3 protein. The table records about 150,000 distinct CDR3 sequences, 40% to 65% of them present only once. Comment on this clonotype: Its specificity is not known.

Sequencing was done on a sample of sorted CD4+, CD8+, or CD8+CD57+ T cells (not recorded which) from PBMCs. The receptor was derived from a human donor with aplastic anemia. The rearrangement links TRBV29-1 to TRBJ1-2, with 8 bases identical to TRBD1. The CDR3 loop reads CSGHGQGNYGYTF. Written as DNA, the CDR3 is TGCAGCGGCCATGGACAGGGCAACTATGGCTACACCTTC.